Shown below are 5 T cell receptor beta chains from a single sample sequenced in a study of blood T cells in healthy people across ages (dated by TCRdb to the mid-2010s). Receptor libraries were prepared by 5' RACE. The listed sequencing device is Illumina HiSeq 2500. A second roughly 6 to 11 cycle PCR used a sample-barcoded 5' primer and a J-beta primer mix. TCRdb itself trimmed the public reads at Q25 with fastp, ran MiXCR and retained productive beta chains. Records with the same CDR3 protein are collapsed into one entry carrying the most frequent genes and DNA. The sample data list fewer than 900,000 distinct CDR3 sequences, and roughly 44% of these were observed just once. The top ten clones comprise around 20% of the sample. Sequencing was performed on blood. The receptors here all came from a woman aged 55-69 years in good health.

The chain couples TRBV6-2 or TRBV6-3 to TRBJ1-5, with unresolved D. The CDR3 covers 14 residues. Germline loops: CDR1 MNHEY, CDR2 SVGEGT. V was pared by 5 bases and J by 6 bases, with 14 bases between. This CDR3 is CASSGPRGSQPQHF. CDR3 in DNA: TGTGCCAGCAGTGGTCCCAGAGGGAGTCAGCCCCAGCATTTT.

This clonotype was picked up one time. This sequence joins TRBV7-9 and TRBJ1-1, with 10 bases aligning to TRBD1. Germline V gives CDR1 SEHNR, CDR2 FQNEAQ (reference sequence). The CDR3 has 16 amino acids. V dropped 6 bases and J dropped 2; count of bases not matched to a gene: 9. CDR3 region: CASRKTGGVRNTEAFF. The CDR3, as DNA: TGTGCCAGCAGGAAGACAGGGGGCGTGAGAAACACTGAAGCTTTCTTT.

This clonotype came up many times. The chain recombines TRBV28 with TRBJ2-1, with 14 bases lining up with TRBD2. The CDR3 contains 14 residues. V lost 7 bases, J lost 7 bases, and 3 bases stayed unmatched. Per germline, CDR1 MDHEN and CDR2 SYDVKM. The CDR3 sequence: CASIRTSGRNEQFF. Written as DNA, the CDR3 is TGTGCCAGCATAAGGACTAGCGGGAGGAATGAGCAGTTCTTC.

The chain carries TRBV5-6 and TRBJ2-7; D ambiguous. Matching the DNA end better, TRBJ2-5 makes the J call doubtful. Germline values: CDR1 SGHDT, CDR2 YYEEEE. There are 13 residues in the CDR3. The CDR3: CASSFPGSETQYF. CDR3 nucleotides: TGTGCCAGCAGCTTCCCAGGATCGGAGACCCAGTACTTC.

The chain joins TRBV5-4 to TRBJ2-1; 8 positions agree with TRBD2. The germline gives CDR1 SGHNT, CDR2 YYREEE (reference sequence). The CDR3 loop spans 14 amino acids. V was pared by 4 bases and J by 10 bases, with 10 bases of the junction left unmatched. The CDR3 spells CASSDRAGVEEQFF. The CDR3 DNA sequence: TGTGCCAGCAGCGACCGAGCGGGAGTAGAGGAGCAGTTCTTC. The whole variable domain, remainder taken from reference TRBV5-4 and TRBJ2-1, is ETGVTQSPTHLIKTRGQQVTLRCSSQSGHNTVSWYQQALGQGPQFIFQYYREEENGRGNFPPRFSGLQFPNYSSELNVNALELDDSALYLCASSDRAGVEEQFFGPGTRLTVL.